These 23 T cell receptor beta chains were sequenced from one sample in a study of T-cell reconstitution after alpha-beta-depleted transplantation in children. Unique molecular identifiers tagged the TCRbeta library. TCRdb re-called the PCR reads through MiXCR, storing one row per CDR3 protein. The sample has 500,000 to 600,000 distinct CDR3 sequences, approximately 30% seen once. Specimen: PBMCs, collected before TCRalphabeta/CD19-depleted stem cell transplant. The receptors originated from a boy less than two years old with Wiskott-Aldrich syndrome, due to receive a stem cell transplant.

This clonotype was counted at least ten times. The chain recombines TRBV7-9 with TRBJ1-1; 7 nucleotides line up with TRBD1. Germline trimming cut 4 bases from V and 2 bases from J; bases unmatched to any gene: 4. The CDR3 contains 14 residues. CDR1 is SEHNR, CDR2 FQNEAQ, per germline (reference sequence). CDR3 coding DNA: TGTGCCAGCAGCTCGGGACAGAGAAACACTGAAGCTTTCTTT. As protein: CASSSGQRNTEAFF.

CDR3 sequence (DNA): TGCAGTGCATTCGTCCCAGGGGGGAATGAGCAGTTCTTC. This sequence encodes CSAFVPGGNEQFF. The gene calls are TRBV20-1 and TRBJ2-1; D perhaps matches TRBD1 (7 bases). Trimming removed 6 bases from V and 7 bases from J, with 16 bases in between. Germline CDR1 DFQATT, CDR2 SNEGSKA (reference sequence). The CDR3 covers 13 residues.

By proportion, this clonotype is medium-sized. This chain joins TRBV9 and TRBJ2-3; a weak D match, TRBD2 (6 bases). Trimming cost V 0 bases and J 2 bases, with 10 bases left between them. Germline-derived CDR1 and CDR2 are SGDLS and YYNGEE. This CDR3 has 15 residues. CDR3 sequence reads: CASSVGGTFTDTQYF. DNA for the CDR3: TGTGCCAGCAGCGTAGGCGGGACCTTCACAGATACGCAGTATTTT.

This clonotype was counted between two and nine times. The CDR3 here is CASSVVGSGSYEQYF. In nucleotides, the CDR3 is TGCGCCAGCAGCGTGGTGGGTAGCGGGTCCTACGAGCAGTACTTC. The chain couples TRBV5-1 to TRBJ2-7; 7 nucleotides agree with TRBD2. This CDR3 comprises 15 residues. Germline V CDR1 and CDR2: SGHRS, YFSETQ. The V segment lost 4 bases and the J segment 1 base; nucleotides outside the gene matches: 8.

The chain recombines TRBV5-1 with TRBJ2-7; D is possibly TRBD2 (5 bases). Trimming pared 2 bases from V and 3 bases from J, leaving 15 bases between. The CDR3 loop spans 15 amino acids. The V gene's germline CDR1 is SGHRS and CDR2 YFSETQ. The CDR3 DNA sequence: TGCGCCAGCAGCTTAGGCACGTTAGGACTCTACGAGCAGTACTTC. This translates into CASSLGTLGLYEQYF.

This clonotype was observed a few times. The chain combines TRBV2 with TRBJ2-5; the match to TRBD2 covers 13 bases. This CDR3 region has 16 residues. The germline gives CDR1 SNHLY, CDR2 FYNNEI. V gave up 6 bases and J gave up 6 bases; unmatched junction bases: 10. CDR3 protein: CASSPGLAGSVKTQYF. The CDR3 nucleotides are TGTGCCAGCAGCCCGGGACTAGCGGGATCCGTCAAGACCCAGTACTTC.

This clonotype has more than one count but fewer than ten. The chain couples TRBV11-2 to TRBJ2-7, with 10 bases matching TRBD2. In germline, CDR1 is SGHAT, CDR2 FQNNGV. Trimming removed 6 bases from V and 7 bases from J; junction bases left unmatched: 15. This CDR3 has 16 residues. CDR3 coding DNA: TGTGCCAGCAGTGGGAGGCTAGCGGGAGTTCAGTCGGAGCAGTACTTC. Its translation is CASSGRLAGVQSEQYF.

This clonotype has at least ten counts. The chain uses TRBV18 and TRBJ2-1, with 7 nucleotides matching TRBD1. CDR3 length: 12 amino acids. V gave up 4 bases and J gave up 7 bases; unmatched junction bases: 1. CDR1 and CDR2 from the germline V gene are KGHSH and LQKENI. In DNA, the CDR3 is TGTGCCAGCTCACAGGGGGCTAATGAGCAGTTCTTC. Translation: CASSQGANEQFF.

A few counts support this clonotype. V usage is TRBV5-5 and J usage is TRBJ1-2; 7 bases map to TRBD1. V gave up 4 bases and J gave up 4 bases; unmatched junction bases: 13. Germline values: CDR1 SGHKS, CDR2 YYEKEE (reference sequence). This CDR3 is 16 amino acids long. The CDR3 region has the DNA TGTGCCAGCAGCCTAGCCCCTAAGACAGGGCGCTATGGCTACACCTTC. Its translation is CASSLAPKTGRYGYTF.

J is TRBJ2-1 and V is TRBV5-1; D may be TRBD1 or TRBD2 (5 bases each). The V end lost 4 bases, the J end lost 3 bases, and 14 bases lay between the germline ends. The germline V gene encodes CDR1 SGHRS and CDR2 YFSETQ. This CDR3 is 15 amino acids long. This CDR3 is CASSRSGRNYNEQFF. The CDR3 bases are TGCGCCAGCAGCAGATCGGGACGGAACTACAATGAGCAGTTCTTC. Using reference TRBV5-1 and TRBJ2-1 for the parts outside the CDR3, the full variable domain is KAGVTQTPRYLIKTRGQQVTLSCSPISGHRSVSWYQQTPGQGLQFLFEYFSETQRNKGNFPGRFSGRQFSNSRSEMNVSTLELGDSALYLCASSRSGRNYNEQFFGPGTRLTVL.

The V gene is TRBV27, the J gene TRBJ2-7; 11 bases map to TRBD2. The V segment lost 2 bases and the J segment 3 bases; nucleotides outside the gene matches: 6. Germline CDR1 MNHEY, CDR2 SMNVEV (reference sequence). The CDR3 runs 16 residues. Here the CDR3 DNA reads TGTGCCAGCAGTTTAGTAGGGACTAGCGGCCTCTACGAGCAGTACTTC. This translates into CASSLVGTSGLYEQYF.

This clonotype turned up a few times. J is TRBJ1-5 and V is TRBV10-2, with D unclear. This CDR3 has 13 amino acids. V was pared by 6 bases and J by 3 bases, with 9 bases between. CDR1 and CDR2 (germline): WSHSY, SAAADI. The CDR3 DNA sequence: TGCGCCAGCAGGGACTTCCTCAATCAGCCCCAGCATTTT. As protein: CASRDFLNQPQHF.

The CDR3 DNA follows: TGTGCCAGCAGCCAAGGTTTTTACAATGAGCAGTTCTTC. Translated, it gives CASSQGFYNEQFF. The chain uses TRBV3-1 and TRBJ2-1; D gene unclear. The V end lost 1 base, the J end lost 4 bases, and 5 bases lay between the germline ends. The length of the CDR3 is 13 residues. CDR1 is LGHDT and CDR2 is YNNKEL in the germline V gene (reference sequence).

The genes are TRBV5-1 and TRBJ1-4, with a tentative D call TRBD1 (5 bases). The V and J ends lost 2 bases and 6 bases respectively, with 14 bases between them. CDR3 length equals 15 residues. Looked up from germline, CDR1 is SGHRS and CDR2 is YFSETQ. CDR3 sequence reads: CASSLFAPGDEKLFF. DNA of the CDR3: TGCGCCAGCAGCTTATTTGCCCCGGGGGATGAAAAACTGTTTTTT.

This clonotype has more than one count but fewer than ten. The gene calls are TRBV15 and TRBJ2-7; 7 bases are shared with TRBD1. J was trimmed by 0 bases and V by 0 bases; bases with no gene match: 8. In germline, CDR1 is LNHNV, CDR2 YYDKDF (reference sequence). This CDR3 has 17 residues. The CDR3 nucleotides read TGTGCCACCAGCAGAGACAGGGGGTGGGGTACCTCCTACGAGCAGTACTTC. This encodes CATSRDRGWGTSYEQYF.

The CDR3 bases are TGTGCCAGCAGCCAAGATTTACAGGGACTTTCCTACGAGCAGTACTTC. Its protein product is CASSQDLQGLSYEQYF. The chain couples TRBV4-2 to TRBJ2-7, with D perhaps matching TRBD1 or TRBD2 (6 bases each). This CDR3 region has 16 residues. Deletions cut 0 bases from V and 1 base from J, with 13 bases between. Germline assignment: CDR1 LGHNA and CDR2 YNFKEQ.

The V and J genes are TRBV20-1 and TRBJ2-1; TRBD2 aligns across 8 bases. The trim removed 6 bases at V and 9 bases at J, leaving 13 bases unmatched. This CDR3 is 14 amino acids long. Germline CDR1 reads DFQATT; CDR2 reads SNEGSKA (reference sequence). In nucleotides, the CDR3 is TGCAGTGCCCCCGCGAGCGGGAGAAAGGCTGAGCAGTTCTTC. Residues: CSAPASGRKAEQFF.

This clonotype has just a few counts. CDR3 region: CAISYRVDNEQFF. CDR3 DNA: TGTGCCATCAGTTACAGGGTCGACAATGAGCAGTTCTTC. The chain joins TRBV10-3 to TRBJ2-1; D might be TRBD1 (6 bases). The length of the CDR3 is 13 residues. CDR1 is ENHRY and CDR2 is SYGVKD in the germline V gene. The V end lost 5 bases, the J end lost 5 bases, and 10 bases lay between the germline ends.

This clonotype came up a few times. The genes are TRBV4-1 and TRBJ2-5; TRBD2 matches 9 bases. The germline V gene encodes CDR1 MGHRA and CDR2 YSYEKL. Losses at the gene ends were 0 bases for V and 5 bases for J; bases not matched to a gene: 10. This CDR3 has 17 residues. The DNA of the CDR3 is TGCGCCAGCAGCCAAGATTACGGCGGGAGGGCCGTCGAGACCCAGTACTTC. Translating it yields CASSQDYGGRAVETQYF.

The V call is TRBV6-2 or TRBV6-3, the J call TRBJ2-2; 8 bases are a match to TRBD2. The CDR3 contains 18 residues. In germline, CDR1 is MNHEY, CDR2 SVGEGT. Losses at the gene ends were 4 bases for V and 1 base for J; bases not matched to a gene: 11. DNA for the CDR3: TGTGCCAGCAGTTCGCCCCGCCTCGCGGGAGGGAACACCGGGGAGCTGTTTTTT. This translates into CASSSPRLAGGNTGELFF.

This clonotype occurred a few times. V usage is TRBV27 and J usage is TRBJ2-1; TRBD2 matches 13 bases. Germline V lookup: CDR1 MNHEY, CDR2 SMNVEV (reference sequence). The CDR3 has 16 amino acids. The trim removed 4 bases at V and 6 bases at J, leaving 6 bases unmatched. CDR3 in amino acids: CASSYEGLAGLNEQFF. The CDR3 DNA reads TGTGCCAGCAGTTACGAGGGACTAGCGGGACTCAATGAGCAGTTCTTC.

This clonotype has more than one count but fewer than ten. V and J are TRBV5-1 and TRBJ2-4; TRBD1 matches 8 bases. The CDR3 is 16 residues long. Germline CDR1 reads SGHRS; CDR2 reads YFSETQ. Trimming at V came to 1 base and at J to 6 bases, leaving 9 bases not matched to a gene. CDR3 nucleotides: TGCGCCAGCAGCTTGTCTGGACAGGGTATGATAAACATTCAGTACTTC. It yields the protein CASSLSGQGMINIQYF.

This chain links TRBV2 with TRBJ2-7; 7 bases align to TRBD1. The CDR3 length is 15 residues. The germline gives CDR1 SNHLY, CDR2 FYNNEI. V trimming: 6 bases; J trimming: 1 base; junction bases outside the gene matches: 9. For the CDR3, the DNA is TGTGCCAGCAGAGGACAGGCTGCAACGTCCTACGAGCAGTACTTC. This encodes CASRGQAATSYEQYF.